These 5 T cell receptor beta chains came from one sample sequenced in a study of blood T cell repertoires in COVID-19. Only in-frame clones appear in the TCRdb table, and some are missing; sequencing was by immunoSEQ multiplex PCR. The sample includes 140,000 to 150,000 clones, approximately 85% of them seen just once. The source material was peripheral blood. The origin of the receptors is a man between 65 and 85 years old with acute or convalescent COVID-19.

V and J are TRBV6-5 and TRBJ2-2; 9 bases are a match to TRBD1. The CDR3 sequence is 13 residues long. The germline V gene has CDR1 MNHEY and CDR2 SVGAGI. The CDR3 bases are TGTGGCACCCGACAGGGGGTGACCGGGGAGCTGTTTTTT. Protein sequence: CGTRQGVTGELFF.

The V gene is TRBV15, the J gene TRBJ1-1, with 8 bases identical to TRBD1. The junction had 6 bases not matched to a gene; V was cut back by 3 bases and J by 6 bases. The CDR3 extends over 14 amino acids. Germline V CDR1 and CDR2: LNHNV, YYDKDF (reference sequence). DNA for the CDR3: TGTGCCACCAGCAGGGCAGGGGGCAACGCTGAAGCTTTCTTT. It yields the protein CATSRAGGNAEAFF.

The genes are TRBV5-1 and TRBJ2-1, with 9 bases that match TRBD2. This CDR3 is built from 16 residues. CDR1 SGHRS and CDR2 YFSETQ come from the germline V gene. V lost 4 bases to trimming and J lost 9 bases; unmatched junction nucleotides: 14. In DNA form, the CDR3 reads TGCGCCAGCAGCGGAACCCTTAGCGGGGGAGGGGCTGAGCAGTTCTTC. Translation: CASSGTLSGGGAEQFF.

This clone was observed once. The chain has TRBV7-9 and TRBJ2-2; D not resolved. CDR1 and CDR2 from the germline V gene are SEHNR and FQNEAQ (reference sequence). V was pared by 8 bases and J by 6 bases, with 16 bases between. This CDR3 has 14 residues. CDR3 in DNA: TGTGCCAGCCAAGGCAGCGAGCACCCCGGGGAGCTGTTTTTT. Its translation: CASQGSEHPGELFF.

The genes are TRBV6-5 and TRBJ1-1; weak D call: TRBD1 (5 bases). This CDR3 comprises 14 residues. V dropped 0 bases and J dropped 7 bases, with 12 bases sitting between them. CDR1 is MNHEY, CDR2 SVGAGI, per germline. The CDR3 loop is CASSYSTDIGEAFF. In DNA form, the CDR3 reads TGTGCCAGCAGTTACTCGACAGACATTGGTGAAGCTTTCTTT.